These 27 T cell receptor beta chains were all obtained from the same sample, sequenced in a study of tissue T cells after allogeneic stem cell transplantation. TCRdb's copy holds only in-frame clones and misses some; the assay was immunoSEQ multiplex PCR. Of more than 45,000 clones listed, nearly 75% were seen once; the top ten hold 0.7%. The sample taken for sequencing was sorted cells pooled from one or two spleens. The receptors originated from a pool of C57BL/6 mice in good health.

A single count supports this clone. Mouse germline and gene names are used. The read terminates 1 residue ahead of where the CDR3 ends, so the germline J gene completes it. This chain uses TRBV15 with TRBJ2-1; D unresolved. The length of the CDR3 is 13 residues. Per the germline V gene, CDR1 is SGHND and CDR2 is FRSKSL. Trimming shortened V by 1 base and J by 3 bases, and 4 bases separated the two germline ends. CDR3 bases read: TGTGCCAGCAGTTTAGGGCCCTATGCTGAGCAGTTC. Protein: CASSLGPYAEQF. The whole CDR3 sequence is CASSLGPYAEQFF.

Turning to this clone: Any gene name here is a mouse gene name. The read gets to within 1 residue of the CDR3 end, and the germline J gene fills in the rest. V usage is TRBV31 and J usage is TRBJ1-2; TRBD1 is a possible D gene (6 bases). This CDR3 is 14 amino acids long. The V gene lost 0 bases and the J gene lost 4 bases, with 12 bases spanning the gap. The germline gives CDR1 GKSSPN, CDR2 SITVG. The CDR3 protein is CAWSLPGAASDYTF. The sequenced CDR3 bases are TGTGCCTGGAGTCTACCAGGGGCGGCCTCCGACTACACC.

As for this clone: The genes and germline here are from mouse. The observed sequence ends 1 residue before the CDR3 terminus, with the missing tail filled in from the germline J gene. The chain couples TRBV14 to TRBJ2-7, with D unclear. Germline CDR1 and CDR2: SGHDT and FRDEAV. The CDR3 sequence is 11 residues long. Deletions cut 1 base from V and 6 bases from J, with 5 bases between. Incomplete CDR3 DNA: TGTGCCAGCAGTTTCGGGGTTGAACAGTAC. This codes for CASSFGVEQY. The full CDR3 protein is CASSFGVEQYF.

On this clone itself: Genes and germline are mouse. The read finishes 1 residue shy of the CDR3 end, and the germline J gene is used to complete it. This chain uses TRBV20 with TRBJ1-4; D gene unclear. The CDR3 spans 12 residues. Germline CDR1 and CDR2: GFQATS and STVNSAI. V was clipped by 1 base and J by 6 bases, with 6 bases between them. The CDR3 loop reads CGARGGYERLFF. Incomplete CDR3 DNA: TGTGGTGCTAGGGGAGGGTACGAAAGATTATTT.

With respect to this clone: All gene names here are mouse names. The read halts 1 residue ahead of the CDR3 end, with the missing end drawn from the germline J gene. The chain uses TRBV26 and TRBJ1-1, with 7 bases aligning to TRBD1. Looked up from germline, CDR1 is KGHPV and CDR2 is FQNQEV (reference sequence). V shed 2 bases, J shed 4 bases, and the junction held 4 bases outside the gene matches. This CDR3 comprises 14 residues. The CDR3 sequence: CASSLRGRVTEVFF. The part of the CDR3 DNA that was read is TGTGCCAGCAGTCTGAGGGGGCGGGTCACAGAAGTCTTC.

To note about this clone: Each gene name is a mouse one. The read comes to an end 1 residue before the CDR3 does, leaving the germline J gene to fill in the end. The genes are TRBV1 and TRBJ2-3, with TRBD2 as a possible D gene (5 bases). CDR1 is NSQYPW, CDR2 LRSPGD, per germline (reference sequence). The germline V and J ends were trimmed by 5 bases and 0 bases, with 9 bases remaining between them. The CDR3 consists of 14 residues. CDR3 bases read: TGCACCTGCAGTTCTCTGGGTAGTGCAGAAACGCTGTAT. This translates into CTCSSLGSAETLY. The CDR3 as a whole reads CTCSSLGSAETLYF. The whole variable domain, remainder taken from reference TRBV1 and TRBJ2-3, is VTLLEQNPRWRLVPRGQAVNLRCILKNSQYPWMSWYQQDLQKQLQWLFTLRSPGDKEVKSLPGADYLATRVTDTELRLQVANMSQGRTLYCTCSSLGSAETLYFGSGTRLTVL.

To note about this clone: Gene and germline names: mouse. The read terminates 1 residue ahead of where the CDR3 ends, so the germline J gene completes it. This sample includes further DNA sequences coding for the same CDR3. V gene TRBV19 combines with J gene TRBJ2-1; 10 bases are a match to TRBD2. The germline gives CDR1 FNHDT, CDR2 SITEND (reference sequence). Germline trimming cut 3 bases from V and 4 bases from J; bases unmatched to any gene: 1. The CDR3 covers 14 residues. The CDR3 loop reads CASSTGGAYAEQFF. CDR3 bases read: TGTGCCAGCAGTACTGGGGGGGCGTATGCTGAGCAGTTC.

On this clone: Gene names refer to mouse genes. The sequence runs out 1 residue before the end of the CDR3; the remainder is reconstructed from the germline J gene. This chain joins TRBV19 and TRBJ2-4; D may be TRBD2 (7 bases). V lost 0 bases and J 1 base, leaving 12 bases between the germline ends. Germline V CDR1 and CDR2: FNHDT, SITEND (reference sequence). The CDR3 loop spans 16 amino acids. Here the CDR3 reads CASSIARGAGQNTLYF. CDR3 bases read: TGTGCCAGCAGTATAGCACGGGGGGCGGGTCAAAACACCTTGTAC.

As concerns this clone: Mouse gene names apply. Read data end 1 residue before the CDR3 end; the end is taken from the germline J gene. The V call is TRBV31, the J call TRBJ1-6; TRBD1 matches at 8 bases. TRBJ1-6 is annotated as an ORF whose role is uncertain. The germline gives CDR1 GKSSPN, CDR2 SITVG. Trimming took 2 bases from V and 4 from J; bases not matched to a gene: 1. The CDR3 loop spans 14 amino acids. The CDR3 reads CAWSWTGYNSPLYF. CDR3 DNA (partial): TGTGCCTGGAGTTGGACAGGGTATAATTCGCCCCTCTAC.

On this clone: Germline and genes: mouse. The read ends 1 residue early relative to the CDR3; the germline J gene fills the gap. This sequence joins TRBV1 and TRBJ2-7; 10 bases agree with TRBD1. Germline CDR1 is NSQYPW and CDR2 is LRSPGD (reference sequence). The CDR3 loop spans 16 amino acids. J lost 5 bases, V lost 0 bases, and 7 bases had no gene match. CDR3 sequence: CTCSADRTGGEDEQYF. CDR3 DNA, as far as it was read: TGCACCTGCAGTGCAGATAGGACAGGGGGAGAGGATGAACAGTAC.

This clone was counted between two and nine times. Gene names follow the mouse nomenclature. The observed sequence ends 1 residue before the CDR3 terminus, with the missing tail filled in from the germline J gene. This chain connects TRBV12-2 to TRBJ1-4; D possibly corresponds to TRBD1 (6 bases). The V gene lost 6 bases and the J gene lost 5 bases, with 12 bases spanning the gap. The CDR3 is 13 residues long. CDR1 is SGHLS and CDR2 is HYDKME in the germline V gene. The sequenced CDR3 bases are TGTGCCAGCCATCCGGGACAAAACGAAAGATTATTT. The encoded protein is CASHPGQNERLF. The full-length CDR3 reads as CASHPGQNERLFF. The full variable domain, rest sourced from reference TRBV12-2 and TRBJ1-4, is NSGVVQSPRYIIKGKGERSILKCIPISGHLSVAWYQQTQGQELKFFIQHYDKMERDKGNLPSRFSVQQFDDYHSEMNMSALELEDSAVYFCASHPGQNERLFFGHGTKLSVL.

With regard to this clone: These gene names are mouse names. The CDR3 sequence is CASSPGTGGQDTQYF. The part of the CDR3 DNA that was read is TGTGCCAGCAGCCCGGGGACTGGGGGCCAAGACACCCAGTAC. V usage is TRBV3 and J usage is TRBJ2-5; the match to TRBD2 covers 11 bases. The CDR3 extends 1 residue past the end of the read, so its final part is completed from the germline J gene. The germline V gene has CDR1 SNHLY and CDR2 FYNGKV (reference sequence). The CDR3 length is 15 residues. After removal of 5 bases from V and 2 bases from J, the junction contained 3 bases not matched to a gene.

This clone was detected a few times. Gene names denote mouse genes. The read terminates 1 residue before the CDR3 end, so the remaining end is supplied by the germline J gene. V and J are TRBV29 and TRBJ2-7; D perhaps matches TRBD1 (5 bases). CDR1 and CDR2 from the germline V gene are MSHET and SYDVDS. V lost 2 bases to trimming and J lost 8 bases, with 10 bases between them. This CDR3 region has 12 residues. The part of the CDR3 DNA that was read is TGTGCTAGCAGTTTACCTGGACAAAAACAGTAC. This sequence encodes CASSLPGQKQY. The full-length CDR3 reads as CASSLPGQKQYF.

This clone is a singleton in its sample. One junction end does not reproduce the germline sequence, and a read error may be involved. Mouse gene names and germline throughout. The read is 1 residue too short to cover the CDR3 end, so that end is filled in from the germline J gene. The J gene is TRBJ2-5, the V gene TRBV20, with 12 positions matching TRBD2. This CDR3 region has 14 residues. Germline lookup yields CDR1 GFQATS and CDR2 STVNSAI. The CDR3 here is CGARDWGAQDTQYF. The part of the CDR3 DNA that was read is TGTGGTGCTCGGGACTGGGGGGCGCAAGACACCCAGTAC.

Concerning this clone: Germline and genes here are mouse. The read ends 1 residue before the CDR3 terminus; that terminus is restored from the germline J gene. The V and J genes are TRBV3 and TRBJ2-1, with 8 bases identical to TRBD2. The CDR3 has 15 residues. Looked up from germline, CDR1 is SNHLY and CDR2 is FYNGKV (reference sequence). Trimming cost V 5 bases and J 3 bases; bases outside gene matches: 6. The chain's CDR3 is CASSPRTGSYAEQFF. The part of the CDR3 DNA that was read is TGTGCCAGCAGCCCTCGGACTGGGAGCTATGCTGAGCAGTTC.

This clone was observed a single time. Any gene name here is a mouse gene name. Read data end 1 residue before the CDR3 end; the end is taken from the germline J gene. The chain links TRBV4 to TRBJ1-1; D gene unclear. The CDR3 totals 11 residues. The V and J ends lost 5 bases and 7 bases respectively, with 8 bases between them. Germline V gives CDR1 LGHDT, CDR2 YNNKQL (reference sequence). The part of the CDR3 DNA that was read is TGTGCCAGCAGCCCCCACAAAGAAGTCTTC. Translation gives CASSPHKEVF. The complete CDR3 protein is CASSPHKEVFF. Together with reference TRBV4 and TRBJ1-1, the CDR3 gives the full variable domain: ETAVFQTPNYHVTQVGNEVSFNCKQTLGHDTMYWYKQDSKKLLKIMFSYNNKQLIVNETVPRRFSPQSSDKAHLNLRIKSVEPEDSAVYLCASSPHKEVFFGKGTRLTVV.

About this clone: Each gene name is a mouse one. CDR3 bases read: TGTGCCAGCTCTCTCACAGGGGGATATAATTCGCCCCTCTAC. It specifies CASSLTGGYNSPLY. From start to end, the CDR3 is CASSLTGGYNSPLYF. J is TRBJ1-6 and V is TRBV12-1; 8 bases align to TRBD1. The CDR3 end is not reached by the read, which stops 1 residue before it; the germline J gene fills it in. TRBJ1-6 is annotated as an ORF whose role is uncertain. The CDR3 contains 15 residues. Losses at the gene ends were 0 bases for V and 4 bases for J; bases not matched to a gene: 1. The germline V gene encodes CDR1 SGHSN and CDR2 HYEKVE.

This clone appeared once. Any gene name here is a mouse gene name. With the read ending 1 residue before the CDR3 end, the germline J gene is used to fill in that end. Other DNA sequences in this specimen translate into the identical CDR3. The V and J genes are TRBV16 and TRBJ1-1; 10 bases are a match to TRBD1. V shed 5 bases and J 3 bases; nucleotides not matched to a gene: 3. CDR3 length: 14 residues. CDR1 is SGHSA, CDR2 FRNQAP, per germline. The CDR3 region is CASSRQGADTEVFF. CDR3 bases read: TGTGCAAGCAGCAGACAGGGGGCAGACACAGAAGTCTTC.

Note on this clone: The listed genes are named as in mouse. The sequence runs out 1 residue before the end of the CDR3; the remainder is reconstructed from the germline J gene. The chain is built from TRBV20 and TRBJ1-3; D uncertain. Deletions cut 3 bases from V and 0 bases from J, with 6 bases between. The CDR3 has 13 residues. Germline assignment: CDR1 GFQATS and CDR2 STVNSAI. The sequenced CDR3 bases are TGTGGTGCTAGAGCAGATTCTGGAAATACGCTCTAT. This codes for CGARADSGNTLY. The entire CDR3 reads CGARADSGNTLYF.

With respect to this clone: The germline and genes are mouse ones. The read gets to within 1 residue of the CDR3 end, and the germline J gene fills in the rest. The chain joins TRBV29 to TRBJ2-5; 8 nucleotides agree with TRBD2. This CDR3 has 14 amino acids. V was pared by 3 bases and J by 6 bases, with 5 bases of the junction left unmatched. The V gene's germline CDR1 is MSHET and CDR2 SYDVDS. CDR3 DNA, as far as it was read: TGTGCTAGCAGTTTGCCTGGGGGGCATGACACCCAGTAC. Translated: CASSLPGGHDTQY. In full, the CDR3 reads CASSLPGGHDTQYF.

For this clone: Mouse germline and gene names are used. The read halts 1 residue ahead of the CDR3 end, with the missing end drawn from the germline J gene. The J gene is TRBJ2-7, the V gene TRBV12-2; D gene uncertain. V was cut by 0 bases and J by 7 bases, with 3 bases left in between. Germline V gene lookup returns CDR1 SGHLS and CDR2 HYDKME. This CDR3 contains 10 residues. The CDR3 spells CASSLEEQYF. The CDR3 bases that were read are TGTGCCAGCTCTCTCGAGGAACAGTAC.

Comments on this clone: Gene names are the mouse ones. The read halts 1 residue ahead of the CDR3 end, with the missing end drawn from the germline J gene. The rearrangement joins TRBV3 to TRBJ2-1; 10 bases fit TRBD1. Germline V gives CDR1 SNHLY, CDR2 FYNGKV (reference sequence). V shed 4 bases, J shed 6 bases, and the junction held 6 bases outside the gene matches. CDR3 length equals 15 residues. The CDR3 bases that were read are TGTGCCAGCAGCTCTCCGGGACAGGGGCCTGCTGAGCAGTTC. It translates to CASSSPGQGPAEQF. The full CDR3 reads CASSSPGQGPAEQFF.

Details on this clone: Genes and germline are mouse. The read terminates 1 residue ahead of where the CDR3 ends, so the germline J gene completes it. This sequence joins TRBV19 and TRBJ1-1; a possible D gene is TRBD1 (5 bases). This CDR3 has 14 residues. Trimming removed 2 bases from V and 3 bases from J, with 11 bases in between. Germline CDR1 FNHDT, CDR2 SITEND (reference sequence). The part of the CDR3 DNA that was read is TGTGCCAGCAGTATCAGCAGGGTTGACACAGAAGTCTTC. This gives the protein CASSISRVDTEVF. The full-length CDR3 reads as CASSISRVDTEVFF.

Worth noting for this clone: The germline and genes are mouse ones. The read gets to within 1 residue of the CDR3 end, and the germline J gene fills in the rest. V is TRBV13-3 and J is TRBJ1-4; TRBD1 matches at 9 bases. CDR3 length: 16 residues. CDR1 is NNHDY and CDR2 is SYVADS in the germline V gene. The V and J ends lost 1 base and 4 bases, in that order; junction bases with no gene match: 5. This CDR3 is CASSDRQGGYNERLFF. The covered CDR3 bases are TGTGCCAGCAGTGATCGACAGGGGGGTTACAACGAAAGATTATTT.

Notes on this clone: All gene names here are mouse names. The DNA ends 1 residue before the CDR3 does, and the rest of the CDR3 is filled in from the germline J gene. This chain uses TRBV13-2 with TRBJ2-2, with unresolved D. Germline V gives CDR1 NNHNN, CDR2 SYGAGS (reference sequence). This CDR3 has 13 amino acids. V was pared by 3 bases and J by 3 bases, with 6 bases between. The part of the CDR3 DNA that was read is TGTGCCAGCGGTGGAGCGCACACCGGGCAGCTCTAC. Amino acids: CASGGAHTGQLY. The CDR3 in full is CASGGAHTGQLYF.

This clone was observed a handful of times. These gene names are mouse names. The read falls 1 residue short of the CDR3 end, and the missing part is taken from the germline J gene. The gene calls are TRBV13-2 and TRBJ2-7, with 11 bases aligning to TRBD1. Trimming took 0 bases from V and 4 from J; bases not matched to a gene: 3. CDR3 length: 15 amino acids. CDR1 and CDR2 from the germline V gene are NNHNN and SYGAGS (reference sequence). The part of the CDR3 DNA that was read is TGTGCCAGCGGTGATGGCCGGGACAGGGGGTATGAACAGTAC. It translates to CASGDGRDRGYEQY. The whole CDR3 is CASGDGRDRGYEQYF.

As concerns this clone: Genes and germline are mouse. Read data end 1 residue before the CDR3 end; the end is taken from the germline J gene. The rearrangement uses TRBV15 and TRBJ2-3; no reliable D call. Trimming pared 6 bases from V and 5 bases from J, leaving 3 bases between. This CDR3 has 10 residues. The germline V gene encodes CDR1 SGHND and CDR2 FRSKSL. The CDR3: CASRGETLYF. Incomplete CDR3 DNA: TGTGCCAGCAGGGGAGAAACGCTGTAT.